This T cell receptor (beta chain) was sequenced during a study of CD8+ T cells in alopecia areata. For the study at large: Treated patients received oral tofacitinib, 5 to 10 mg twice daily. General study points: Tofacitinib delivered significant drops in scalp clonality and in expanded CD8+ clones among the top 100. Compared with mice, patients displayed less clear TCR sharing, possibly for HLA-related reasons. For lesional scalp, especially alopecia totalis/universalis, clonality was higher than in normal scalp.

CDR3 length: 11 amino acids. CDR1 is SGHRS and CDR2 is YFSETQ in the germline V gene. Trimming shortened V by 0 bases and J by 5 bases, and 2 bases separated the two germline ends. Worth noting for this clone: No antigen is known for it. This sample includes further DNA sequences coding for the same CDR3.

This sample's treatment: oral pan-JAK inhibitor, 5-10 mg twice daily. RNA was extracted and reverse transcribed into cDNA as the sequencing template. This table comes from immunoSEQ multiplex PCR, and its TCRdb copy is limited to in-frame clones, with some not included. The sample holds approximately 200,000 clones, 45% to 65% seen once. The sample here was CD4+ T cells sorted from blood, taken at week 4, from a patient treated with tofacitinib. This receptor was identified in a human donor with alopecia areata. The chain recombines TRBV5-1 with TRBJ2-5; no reliable D call. The CDR3 loop reads CASSLEETQYF. The CDR3 DNA sequence: TGCGCCAGCAGCTTGGAGGAGACCCAGTACTTC.